Listed here is a single T cell receptor (beta chain). Its target is not known. Clones were sequenced by immunoSEQ multiplex PCR, and TCRdb holds only the in-frame ones, with some missing. The sample has approximately 350,000 clones, approximately 74% seen once. Losses at the gene ends were 3 bases for V and 5 bases for J; bases not matched to a gene: 3. This CDR3 region has 14 residues. From germline, CDR1 is SEHNR and CDR2 FQNEAQ (reference sequence). This specimen comes from a study of shared clonotypes between healthy human individuals. Study results and caveats: Larger richness was generally estimated for naive than memory subsets. Some clonotypes were shared by all four sorted-subset donors, while others were not shared. The non-shared ones had lower generation probabilities than the shared ones. The low donor count limited represented genetic and exposure-history diversity.

The V and J genes are TRBV7-9 and TRBJ1-5; 8 bases fit TRBD1. Sample: memory CD4+ T cells sorted from blood. The subset denotes: CD45RA-negative fraction. This receptor was obtained from a man aged 25 to 40 in good health. CDR3 DNA sequence: TGTGCCAGCAGCTTTGGACAGGGACATCAGCCCCAGCATTTT. This encodes CASSFGQGHQPQHF.